This T cell receptor beta chain comes out of a study of blood T cell repertoires in COVID-19. In the authors' workflow: Reference gene primers were amplified, and this amplification served to estimate nucleated cell counts. The table came from immunoSEQ multiplex PCR; TCRdb's copy has only in-frame clones and leaves some out. V and J calls and clone size are those listed in that table; D and trimming were worked out from the DNA. The sample includes over 110,000 clones, 75% to 90% of them seen just once. This CDR3 contains 19 residues. CDR1 and CDR2 (germline): SEHNR, FQNEAQ (reference sequence). V lost 5 bases to trimming and J lost 6 bases; unmatched junction nucleotides: 20.

The receptor was derived from a man in his 70s who had recovered from COVID-19. The chain recombines TRBV7-9 with TRBJ2-1; 9 bases are a match to TRBD2. The sample was peripheral blood. The CDR3 spells CASSPGTSSLSPLFNEQFF. DNA of the CDR3: TGTGCCAGCAGCCCCGGGACTAGCAGTTTGTCCCCCCTCTTCAATGAGCAGTTCTTC.